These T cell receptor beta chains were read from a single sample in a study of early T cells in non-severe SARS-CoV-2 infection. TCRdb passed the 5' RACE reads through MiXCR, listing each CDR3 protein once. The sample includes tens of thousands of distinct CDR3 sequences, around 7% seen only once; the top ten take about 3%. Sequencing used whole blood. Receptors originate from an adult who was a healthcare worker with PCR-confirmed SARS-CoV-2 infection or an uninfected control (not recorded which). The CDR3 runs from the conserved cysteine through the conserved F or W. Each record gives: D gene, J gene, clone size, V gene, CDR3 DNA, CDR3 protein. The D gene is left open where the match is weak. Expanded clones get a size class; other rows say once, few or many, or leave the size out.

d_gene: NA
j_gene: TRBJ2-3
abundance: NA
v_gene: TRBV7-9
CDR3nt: TGTGCGGTATTAAGCACAGATACGCAGTATTTT
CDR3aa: CAVLSTDTQYF

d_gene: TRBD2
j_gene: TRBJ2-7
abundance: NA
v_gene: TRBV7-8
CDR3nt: TGTGCCAGCAGCTTGATGGGTGGAGGACTAGCGTACGAGCAGTACTTC
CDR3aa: CASSLMGGGLAYEQYF

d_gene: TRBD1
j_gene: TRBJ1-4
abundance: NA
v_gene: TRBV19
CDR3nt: TGTGCCAGTTCAGGGGGCGCGACTAATGAAAAACTGTTTTTT
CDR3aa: CASSGGATNEKLFF

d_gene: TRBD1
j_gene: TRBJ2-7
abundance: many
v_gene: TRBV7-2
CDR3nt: TGTGCCAGCACCTACGGACAGGCGAGCTCCTACGAGCAGTACTTC
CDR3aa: CASTYGQASSYEQYF

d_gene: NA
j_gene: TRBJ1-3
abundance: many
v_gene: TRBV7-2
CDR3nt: TGTGCCAGCAGCTTAGTGGGAATCGGCACAGCCTCTGGAAACACCATATATTTT
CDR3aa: CASSLVGIGTASGNTIYF

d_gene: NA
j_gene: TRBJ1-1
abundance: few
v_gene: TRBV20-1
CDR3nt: TGCAGTGCTCGACTGAATTTGAACACTGAAGCTTTCTTT
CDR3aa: CSARLNLNTEAFF

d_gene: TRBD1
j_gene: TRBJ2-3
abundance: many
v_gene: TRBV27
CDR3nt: TGTGCCAGCAGTCCCGGGACAGGGGACGATACGCAGTATTTT
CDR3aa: CASSPGTGDDTQYF

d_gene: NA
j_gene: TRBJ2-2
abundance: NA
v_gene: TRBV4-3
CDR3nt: TGCGCCAGCAGCCGAGGAGCGAACACCGGGGAGCTGTTTTTT
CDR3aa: CASSRGANTGELFF

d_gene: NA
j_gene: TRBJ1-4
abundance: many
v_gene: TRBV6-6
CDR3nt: TGTGCCAGCAGTTCCCCGTGGGGGACTGCAACTAATGAAAAACTGTTTTTT
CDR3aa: CASSSPWGTATNEKLFF

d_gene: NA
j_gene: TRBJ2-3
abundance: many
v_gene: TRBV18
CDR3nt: TGTGCCAGCTCCACCCCTACGGCAGATACGCAGTATTTT
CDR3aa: CASSTPTADTQYF

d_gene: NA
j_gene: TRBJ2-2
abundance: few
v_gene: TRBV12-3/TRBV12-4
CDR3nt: TGTGCCAGCAGCCCAGACAGGTTAACCGGGGAGCTGTTTTTT
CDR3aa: CASSPDRLTGELFF

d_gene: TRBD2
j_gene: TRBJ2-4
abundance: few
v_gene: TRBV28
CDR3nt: TGTGCCAGCAGTTTAATCCTAGCGGGAGGGGCCAAAAACATTCAGTACTTC
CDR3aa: CASSLILAGGAKNIQYF

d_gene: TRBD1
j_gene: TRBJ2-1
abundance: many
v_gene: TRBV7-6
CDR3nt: TGTGCCAGCAGCCAGAACAGGGGGCCCACCTACAATGAGCAGTTCTTC
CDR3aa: CASSQNRGPTYNEQFF

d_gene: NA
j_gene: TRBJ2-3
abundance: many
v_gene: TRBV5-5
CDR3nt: TGTGCCAGCAGCTACCGGGGAGAGCGGGCCCAAGATACGCAGTATTTT
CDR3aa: CASSYRGERAQDTQYF

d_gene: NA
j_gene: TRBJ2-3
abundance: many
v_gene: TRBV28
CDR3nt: TGTGCCAGCAAAGGGTGGGCCAGCGCAGATACGCAGTATTTT
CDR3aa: CASKGWASADTQYF

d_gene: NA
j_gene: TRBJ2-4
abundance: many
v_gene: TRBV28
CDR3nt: TGTGCCAGCAGTTTAAACACTATAGCCAAAAACATTCAGTACTTC
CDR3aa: CASSLNTIAKNIQYF

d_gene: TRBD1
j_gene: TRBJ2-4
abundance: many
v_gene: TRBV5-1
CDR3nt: TGCGCCAGCAGCTTGGAGACAGGGTCCGGGGACATTCAGTACTTC
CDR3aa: CASSLETGSGDIQYF

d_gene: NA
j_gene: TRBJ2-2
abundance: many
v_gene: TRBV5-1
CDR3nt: TGCGCCAGCAGCCAGGCGAGCGATTCGTGGGGGGAGCTGTTTTTT
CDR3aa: CASSQASDSWGELFF

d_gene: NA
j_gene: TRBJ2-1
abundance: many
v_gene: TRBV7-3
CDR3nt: TGTGCCAGCAGCTTAACCCTAGGAGTAACCTCCTACAATGAGCAGTTCTTC
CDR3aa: CASSLTLGVTSYNEQFF

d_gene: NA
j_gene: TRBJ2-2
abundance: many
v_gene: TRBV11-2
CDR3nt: TGTGCCAGCAGCCCAGTGGGGGAGGAGGGCGGGGAGCTGTTTTTT
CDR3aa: CASSPVGEEGGELFF

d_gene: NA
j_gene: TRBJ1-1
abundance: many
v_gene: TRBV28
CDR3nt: TGTGCCAGCAGTTTGGCGCCCGGGACGGGGGTTGAAGCTTTCTTT
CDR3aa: CASSLAPGTGVEAFF

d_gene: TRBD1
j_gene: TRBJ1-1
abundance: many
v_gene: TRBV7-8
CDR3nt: TGTGCCAGCAGCCTCATCTTAAACAGGGGCGCTGAAGCTTTCTTT
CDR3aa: CASSLILNRGAEAFF

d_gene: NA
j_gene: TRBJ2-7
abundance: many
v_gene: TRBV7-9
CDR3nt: TGTGCCAGCAGCGGGGAACAGGGCCAAACCACCTACGAGCAGTACTTC
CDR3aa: CASSGEQGQTTYEQYF

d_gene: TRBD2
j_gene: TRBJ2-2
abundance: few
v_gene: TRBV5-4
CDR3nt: TGTGCCAGCAGCTTGGAAAGAGGACTAGCGGGAGACACCGGGGAGCTGTTTTTT
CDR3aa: CASSLERGLAGDTGELFF

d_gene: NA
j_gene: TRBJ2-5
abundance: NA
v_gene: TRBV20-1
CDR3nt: TGCAGTGCTGGGACGGACACCCAAGAGACCCAGTACTTC
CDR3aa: CSAGTDTQETQYF

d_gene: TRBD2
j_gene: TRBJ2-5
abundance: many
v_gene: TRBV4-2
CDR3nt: TGTGCCAGCAGCCAAGATATAGCGGGTGGGGAGACCCAGTACTTC
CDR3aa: CASSQDIAGGETQYF

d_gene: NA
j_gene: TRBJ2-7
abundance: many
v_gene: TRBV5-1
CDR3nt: TGCGCCAGCAGCCCTGGTGGGACATCTTCCTACGAGCAGTACTTC
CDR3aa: CASSPGGTSSYEQYF

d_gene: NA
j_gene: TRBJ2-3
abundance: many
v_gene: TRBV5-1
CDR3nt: TGCGCCAGCAGCCTCCTTTCGTACGAAGATACGCAGTATTTT
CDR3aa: CASSLLSYEDTQYF

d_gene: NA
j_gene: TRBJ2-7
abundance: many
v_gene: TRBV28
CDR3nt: TGTGCCAGCAGTTTACAGCCCTCTCGGAACGAGCAGTACTTC
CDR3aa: CASSLQPSRNEQYF

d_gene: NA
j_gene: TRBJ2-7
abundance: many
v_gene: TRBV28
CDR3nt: TGTGCCAGCACCCGTGCAGGGACCTACGAGCAGTACTTC
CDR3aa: CASTRAGTYEQYF

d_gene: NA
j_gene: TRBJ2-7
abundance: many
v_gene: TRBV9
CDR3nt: TGTGCCAGCAGCCCCGGGACCACAACCTCCTACGAGCAGTACTTC
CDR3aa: CASSPGTTTSYEQYF

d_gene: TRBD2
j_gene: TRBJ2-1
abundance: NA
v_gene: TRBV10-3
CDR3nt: TGTGCCATCACCGAAGCCCCCATAGCGGGAGGAAACAATGAGCAGTTCTTC
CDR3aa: CAITEAPIAGGNNEQFF

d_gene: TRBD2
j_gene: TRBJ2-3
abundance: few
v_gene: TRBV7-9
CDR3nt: TGTGCCAGCAGCTTAGCGGGACTAGCCCCAGATACGCAGTATTTT
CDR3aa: CASSLAGLAPDTQYF

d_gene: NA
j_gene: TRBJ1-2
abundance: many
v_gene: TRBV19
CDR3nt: TGTGCCAGTACCCGTTGGGGGCAGGCCAATAACTATGGCTACACCTTC
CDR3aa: CASTRWGQANNYGYTF

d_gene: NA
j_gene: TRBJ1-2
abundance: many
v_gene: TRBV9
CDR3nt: TGTGCCAGCAGCGTAGAGGCAGGGGACCGCGGTGGCTACACCTTC
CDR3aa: CASSVEAGDRGGYTF

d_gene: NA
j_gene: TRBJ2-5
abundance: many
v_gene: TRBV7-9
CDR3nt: TGTGCCAGCACCCGCACATTGGGGAACCAAGAGACCCAGTACTTC
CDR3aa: CASTRTLGNQETQYF

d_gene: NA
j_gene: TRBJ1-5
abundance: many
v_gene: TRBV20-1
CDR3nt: TGCAGTGCTTTCCGGCAGGGACATTATAGCAATCAGCCCCAGCATTTT
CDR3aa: CSAFRQGHYSNQPQHF

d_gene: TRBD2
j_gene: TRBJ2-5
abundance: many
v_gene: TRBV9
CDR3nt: TGTGCCAGCAGCGGTAGCGGGAGGCCCCAAGAGACCCAGTACTTC
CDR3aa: CASSGSGRPQETQYF

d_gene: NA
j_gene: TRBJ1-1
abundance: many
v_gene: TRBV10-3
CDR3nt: TGTGCCATCAGCGATCCGCGGACCGTTGTGAACACTGAAGCTTTCTTT
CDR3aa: CAISDPRTVVNTEAFF